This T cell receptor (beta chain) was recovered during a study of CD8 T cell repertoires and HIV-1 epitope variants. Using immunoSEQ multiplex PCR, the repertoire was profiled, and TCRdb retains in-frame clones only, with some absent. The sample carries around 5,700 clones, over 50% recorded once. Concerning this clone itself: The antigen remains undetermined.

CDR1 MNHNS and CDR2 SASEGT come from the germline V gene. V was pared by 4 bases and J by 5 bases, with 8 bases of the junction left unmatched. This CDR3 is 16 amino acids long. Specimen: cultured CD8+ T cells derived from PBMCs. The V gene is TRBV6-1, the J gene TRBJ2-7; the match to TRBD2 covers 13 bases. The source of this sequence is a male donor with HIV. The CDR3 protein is CASSATSGGAGNEQYF. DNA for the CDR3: TGTGCCAGCAGTGCTACTAGCGGGGGGGCCGGCAACGAGCAGTACTTC.